What follows are 24 T cell receptor beta chains derived from one specimen sequenced in a study of cytomegalovirus exposure and HLA in healthy donors (TCRdb year 2017). Library method: the immunoSEQ multiplex PCR assay. The multiplex PCR relied on a mix of 60 forward primers for TCR Vbeta segments and 13 reverse primers for TCR Jbeta segments. TCRdb took over this immuneACCESS table, retaining in-frame rearrangements with V and J assigned. Such tables are incomplete; in checked studies, under half of the missing clones stem from an unresolved V gene, and the remainder is unexplained. The sample table lists approximately 150,000 clones, around 75% of them with a count of one. The top ten hold approximately 11% of the sample. Sequencing was performed on PBMCs. The receptors derive from a man younger than 35 in good health and CMV-seropositive.

This chain connects TRBV27 to TRBJ1-1, with D tentatively TRBD1 (6 bases). This CDR3 comprises 13 residues. Germline V gives CDR1 MNHEY, CDR2 SMNVEV (reference sequence). Trimming left V 8 bases short and J 0 bases short, with 10 bases between. CDR3: CASGRQVNTEAFF. The CDR3 bases are TGTGCCAGCGGAAGACAGGTGAACACTGAAGCTTTCTTT.

In this sample, this clone turned up once. The gene calls are TRBV10-2 and TRBJ2-5; TRBD1 matches 9 bases. Matching the DNA end better, TRBJ2-7 makes the J call doubtful. CDR1 is WSHSY and CDR2 is SAAADI in the germline V gene. This CDR3 spans 17 amino acids. The CDR3 spells CASSESTDRGSSYEQYF. As DNA, the CDR3 is TGCGCCAGCAGTGAGTCGACGGACAGGGGCAGCTCCTACGAGCAGTACTTC.

The V call is TRBV19, the J call TRBJ2-7; TRBD2 matches at 8 bases. V shed 6 bases and J 2 bases; nucleotides not matched to a gene: 6. CDR1 is LNHDA, CDR2 SQIVND, per germline (reference sequence). The length of the CDR3 is 14 residues. CDR3 coding DNA: TGTGCCAGTAGGGTGACTAGCGCGACCTACGAGCAGTACTTC. It yields the protein CASRVTSATYEQYF.

The genes are TRBV25-1 and TRBJ2-7, with D possibly being TRBD1 (6 bases). This CDR3 contains 13 residues. Deletions cut 5 bases from V and 4 bases from J, with 12 bases between. Germline CDR1 MGHDK, CDR2 SYGVNS. In nucleotides, the CDR3 is TGTGCCAGCAGTCCAACAGGGTCTTACGAGCAGTACTTC. It translates to CASSPTGSYEQYF.

The chain recombines TRBV21-1 with TRBJ2-7; TRBD1 reflects the table's D call only, with no check against the DNA. TRBV21-1 represents a pseudogene. This CDR3 has 16 amino acids. The CDR3, as DNA: TGTGCCAGCAGCCGAAGGACAGGGGGATTTAAGTACGAGCAGTACTTC. Translating it yields CASSRRTGGFKYEQYF.

This clone appeared a single time. V is TRBV6-5 and J is TRBJ2-3, with D possibly TRBD2 on 6 matching bases. The V end was cut by 5 bases, the J end by 3 bases, with 12 bases between. Germline loops: CDR1 MNHEY, CDR2 SVGAGI. This CDR3 has 14 residues. Here the CDR3 reads CASSRRVSTDTQYF. CDR3 bases: TGTGCCAGCAGTAGGAGGGTTTCAACAGATACGCAGTATTTT.

The chain carries TRBV19 and TRBJ1-2; D may be TRBD1 (5 bases). Germline loops: CDR1 LNHDA, CDR2 SQIVND (reference sequence). V lost 3 bases and J 2 bases, leaving 7 bases between the germline ends. This CDR3 is 13 amino acids long. The CDR3 region is CASSMQGNYGYTF. As DNA, the CDR3 is TGTGCCAGTAGTATGCAGGGCAACTATGGCTACACCTTC.

The rearrangement joins TRBV10-3 to TRBJ1-1; D not certain. This CDR3 has 13 amino acids. Trimming stripped 3 bases from V and 8 bases from J, with 13 bases between. Per germline, CDR1 ENHRY and CDR2 SYGVKD. The DNA for the CDR3 is TGTGCCATCAGTGACGCCTCCGCCGGGGAAGCTTTCTTT. Its protein is CAISDASAGEAFF.

V gene TRBV12-5 combines with J gene TRBJ2-1; D remains unclear. Trimming took 1 base from V and 9 from J, leaving 10 bases between them. Germline CDR1 and CDR2: LGHNT and FRNRAP. The CDR3 spans 13 residues. The DNA of the CDR3 is TGTGCTAGTGGTTTGGGTTTCTTGGCTGAGCAGTTCTTC. Encoded protein: CASGLGFLAEQFF. The variable domain in full, completed from reference TRBV12-5 and TRBJ2-1, reads DARVTQTPRHKVTEMGQEVTMRCQPILGHNTVFWYRQTMMQGLELLAYFRNRAPLDDSGMPKDRFSAEMPDATLATLKIQPSEPRDSAVYFCASGLGFLAEQFFGPGTRLTVL.

The chain couples TRBV27 to TRBJ2-5; 15 bases match TRBD2. The DNA end lines up better with TRBJ2-7; the J call may be wrong. The CDR3 is made up of 15 amino acids. Germline assignment: CDR1 MNHEY and CDR2 SMNVEV (reference sequence). CDR3 in DNA: TGTGCCAGCAGCCCGGGACTAGCGGGAGGTTACGAGCAGTACTTC. It yields the protein CASSPGLAGGYEQYF.

This clone was picked up one time. This chain joins TRBV18 and TRBJ2-7; 8 nucleotides agree with TRBD2. Germline V gene data show CDR1 as KGHSH and CDR2 as LQKENI. Trimming cost V 3 bases and J 6 bases; bases outside gene matches: 13. CDR3 length equals 16 residues. Here the CDR3 reads CASSPSEPGLGAEQYF. The CDR3 bases are TGTGCCAGCTCACCGTCCGAACCGGGACTAGGGGCCGAGCAGTACTTC.

The rearrangement uses TRBV28 and TRBJ1-5; 7 bases align to TRBD1. CDR1 and CDR2 (germline): MDHEN, SYDVKM. The CDR3 contains 14 residues. V lost 6 bases, J lost 7 bases, and 9 bases stayed unmatched. The CDR3 protein is CASSQGGEGQPQHF. For the CDR3, the DNA is TGTGCCAGCAGCCAAGGGGGCGAGGGCCAGCCCCAGCATTTT.

The J gene is TRBJ1-1, the V gene TRBV27; 8 positions agree with TRBD1. CDR1 and CDR2 (germline): MNHEY, SMNVEV (reference sequence). Trimming cost V 4 bases and J 10 bases; bases outside gene matches: 11. The CDR3 loop spans 14 amino acids. CDR3: CASSSADRGRGAFF. The CDR3 DNA sequence: TGTGCCAGCAGTTCTGCCGACAGGGGACGTGGAGCTTTCTTT.

This chain links TRBV2 with TRBJ1-5; 9 positions match TRBD1. Trimming at V came to 6 bases and at J to 7 bases, leaving 13 bases not matched to a gene. The CDR3 has 16 amino acids. The germline gives CDR1 SNHLY, CDR2 FYNNEI. This CDR3 is CASSLQGDRVGQPQHF. CDR3 coding DNA: TGTGCCAGCAGCTTACAGGGGGACAGGGTTGGCCAGCCCCAGCATTTT.

The chain uses TRBV5-1 and TRBJ1-4; 9 bases are shared with TRBD1. Germline V gene data show CDR1 as SGHRS and CDR2 as YFSETQ. V lost 2 bases, J lost 4 bases, and 15 bases stayed unmatched. The length of the CDR3 is 19 residues. The CDR3 DNA follows: TGCGCCAGCAGCTTCAACCCAATGACGACGGGACAGGGTAATGAAAAACTGTTTTTT. Translated: CASSFNPMTTGQGNEKLFF.

V usage is TRBV5-4 and J usage is TRBJ2-5; 10 bases are a match to TRBD2. The CDR3 consists of 19 residues. V lost 7 bases to trimming and J lost 4 bases; unmatched junction nucleotides: 22. Germline CDR1 and CDR2: SGHNT and YYREEE (reference sequence). CDR3 bases: TGTGCCAGCGGTGTTGGGTCCCAAGCGGGAGGGTCACGAGGAGAGACCCAGTACTTC. Amino acids: CASGVGSQAGGSRGETQYF. Using reference TRBV5-4 and TRBJ2-5 for the parts outside the CDR3, the full variable domain is ETGVTQSPTHLIKTRGQQVTLRCSSQSGHNTVSWYQQALGQGPQFIFQYYREEENGRGNFPPRFSGLQFPNYSSELNVNALELDDSALYLCASGVGSQAGGSRGETQYFGPGTRLLVL.

This clone was seen a single time. This chain joins TRBV29-1 and TRBJ1-5, with D possibly being TRBD1 (5 bases). V was pared by 5 bases and J by 7 bases, with 18 bases between. Germline V gene sequence: CDR1 SQVTM, CDR2 ANQGSEA. The CDR3 loop spans 14 amino acids. The chain's CDR3 is CSVSTTGGAQPQHF. CDR3 DNA sequence: TGCAGCGTTTCAACCACTGGAGGGGCACAGCCCCAGCATTTT.

The genes are TRBV10-3 and TRBJ2-2; 10 bases map to TRBD1. The CDR3 is 18 amino acids. The ends lost 3 bases at V and 3 bases at J; junction bases unmatched: 10. From germline, CDR1 is ENHRY and CDR2 SYGVKD. CDR3 residues: CAISEPGQGKRDTGELFF. In DNA form, the CDR3 reads TGTGCCATCAGTGAACCGGGACAGGGGAAAAGGGACACCGGGGAGCTGTTTTTT.

The chain joins TRBV5-6 to TRBJ2-7; D is perhaps TRBD2 (5 bases). The V gene's germline CDR1 is SGHDT and CDR2 YYEEEE. The CDR3 runs to 15 residues. Trimming stripped 0 bases from V and 3 bases from J, with 13 bases between. CDR3 coding DNA: TGTGCCAGCAGCTTGGGTGGAGGTTATGGCTACGAGCAGTACTTC. Protein sequence: CASSLGGGYGYEQYF. Full variable domain (outside the CDR3, taken from reference TRBV5-6 and TRBJ2-7): DAGVTQSPTHLIKTRGQQVTLRCSPKSGHDTVSWYQQALGQGPQFIFQYYEEEERQRGNFPDRFSGHQFPNYSSELNVNALLLGDSALYLCASSLGGGYGYEQYFGPGTRLTVT.

The chain joins TRBV6-6 to TRBJ1-2, with a weak D call TRBD1 (5 bases). From germline, CDR1 is MNHNY and CDR2 SVGAGI (reference sequence). This CDR3 has 14 amino acids. Trimming cost V 10 bases and J 8 bases, with 23 bases left between them. Here the CDR3 DNA reads TGTGCCACCAAATGGGGCGCGGGGTTGGTCGGCTACACCTTC. Translating it yields CATKWGAGLVGYTF.

The CDR3 loop reads CASSLDQRRTDTQYF. The CDR3 coding sequence is TGTGCCAGCAGCTTAGACCAGAGGCGCACAGATACGCAGTATTTT. The V and J genes are TRBV7-9 and TRBJ2-3; no clear D. There are 15 residues in the CDR3. V shed 1 base and J shed 1 base, with 9 bases lying between them. Germline V gives CDR1 SEHNR, CDR2 FQNEAQ (reference sequence).

This clone was observed once. The chain employs TRBV6-6 and TRBJ1-5; D not certain. The V gene lost 5 bases and the J gene lost 0 bases, with 5 bases spanning the gap. The CDR3 runs to 13 residues. Per germline, CDR1 MNHNY and CDR2 SVGAGI (reference sequence). The CDR3: CASSRSSNQPQHF. As DNA, the CDR3 is TGTGCCAGCAGTCGGAGTAGCAATCAGCCCCAGCATTTT.

This chain uses TRBV2 with TRBJ2-1, with 13 bases matching TRBD2. The V and J ends lost 7 bases and 4 bases, in that order; junction bases with no gene match: 7. CDR1 and CDR2 (germline): SNHLY, FYNNEI. This CDR3 is 16 amino acids long. The CDR3 spells CASNRPGLAGYNEQFF. CDR3 nucleotide sequence: TGTGCCAGCAACCGGCCGGGACTAGCGGGGTACAATGAGCAGTTCTTC.

V usage is TRBV7-9 and J usage is TRBJ2-3; TRBD2 matches at 11 bases. The V segment lost 1 base and the J segment 4 bases; nucleotides outside the gene matches: 7. Germline CDR1 SEHNR, CDR2 FQNEAQ (reference sequence). This CDR3 is 17 amino acids long. CDR3 region: CASSLGLAGTLADTQYF. DNA of the CDR3: TGTGCCAGCAGCTTAGGACTAGCGGGAACCCTCGCAGATACGCAGTATTTT.